These 18 T cell receptor beta chains were all obtained from the same sample, sequenced in a study of vaccination effects on CD4 cells after COVID-19 (dated by TCRdb to 2022 to 2024). Libraries were constructed by the immunoSEQ multiplex PCR assay. The table comes from immuneACCESS by way of TCRdb, which keeps in-frame sequences with V and J called. Part of the clones is missing from these tables; in studies checked, under half for an unresolved V gene and the rest for unknown reasons. Within this sample are about 32,000 clones, with about 70% of them counted one time only. The ten largest account for around 12% of the sample. To identify antigen-specific CD4+ T cell clonotypes by their expansion, the ViraFEST assay first stimulated PBMC with viral peptide pools and then applied TCR sequencing. After less than eleven days of culture, CD4+ T cells were isolated with the EasySep CD4+ T cell isolation kit. Two doses of either the BNT162b2 or the mRNA-1273 mRNA SARS-CoV-2 vaccine were administered to participants.

Their cognate antigens are unknown. Sample: CD4+ T cells from PBMCs cultured with HCoV-229E spike peptides, taken after COVID-19 vaccination. The cell subset or site label, read with the paper, signifies: HCoV-229E spike overlapping peptide pool stimulation. The receptors were gathered from a human donor who received a COVID-19 vaccine.

This clone has more than one count but fewer than ten. J is TRBJ2-1 and V is TRBV19; 8 bases are a match to TRBD2. After removal of 0 bases from V and 4 bases from J, the junction contained 8 bases not matched to a gene. Germline CDR1 reads LNHDA; CDR2 reads SQIVND (reference sequence). The length of the CDR3 is 17 residues. The CDR3 nucleotides read TGTGCCAGTAGTATAGAAGGACGGGAGGGTGTGTACAATGAGCAGTTCTTC. Protein: CASSIEGREGVYNEQFF.

The chain is built from TRBV6-5 and TRBJ1-5, with 9 bases lining up with TRBD1. Trimming took 5 bases from V and 7 from J; bases not matched to a gene: 9. Germline V lookup: CDR1 MNHEY, CDR2 SVGAGI. The CDR3 has 15 amino acids. The CDR3: CASSPSWTGEQPQHF. The CDR3 DNA follows: TGTGCCAGCAGTCCATCCTGGACAGGGGAGCAGCCCCAGCATTTT.

This sequence joins TRBV6-1 and TRBJ1-1; possible D gene TRBD1, 5 bases. CDR3 length equals 15 residues. Germline V CDR1 and CDR2: MNHNS, SASEGT. The V end was cut by 2 bases, the J end by 1 base, with 11 bases between. CDR3 amino acids: CASSEIPRGNTEAFF. In nucleotides, the CDR3 is TGTGCCAGCAGTGAAATCCCTAGGGGGAACACTGAAGCTTTCTTT.

V and J are TRBV7-9 and TRBJ2-5, with 7 bases aligning to TRBD1. Germline V gene data show CDR1 as SEHNR and CDR2 as FQNEAQ (reference sequence). The CDR3 runs 13 residues. V was pared by 4 bases and J by 3 bases, with 2 bases of the junction left unmatched. The CDR3 sequence: CASSSDREETQYF. For the CDR3, the DNA is TGTGCCAGCAGCTCCGACAGGGAAGAGACCCAGTACTTC.

This clone was seen a single time. The chain is built from TRBV5-4 and TRBJ1-6, with D uncertain. From germline, CDR1 is SGHNT and CDR2 YYREEE (reference sequence). This CDR3 has 16 amino acids. V gave up 1 base and J gave up 3 bases, with 11 bases separating them. This CDR3 is CASSLFAGSYNSPLHF. CDR3 nucleotide sequence: TGTGCCAGCAGCTTGTTTGCAGGCAGCTATAATTCACCCCTCCACTTT.

The chain carries TRBV7-9 and TRBJ1-2; 7 bases fit TRBD1. Looked up from germline, CDR1 is SEHNR and CDR2 is FQNEAQ (reference sequence). CDR3 length equals 17 residues. V lost 5 bases to trimming and J lost 2 bases; unmatched junction nucleotides: 14. CDR3 DNA: TGTGCCAGCAGCACAGGGGCAGGGAGGCGTATAAACTATGGCTACACCTTC. This gives the protein CASSTGAGRRINYGYTF.

The chain carries TRBV12-5 and TRBJ1-6; no clear D. This CDR3 is 13 amino acids long. Deletions cut 6 bases from V and 6 bases from J, with 9 bases between. Germline loops: CDR1 LGHNT, CDR2 FRNRAP. CDR3 DNA sequence: TGTGCTAGTGGCTCCGGGCCTAATTCACCCCTCCACTTT. It translates to CASGSGPNSPLHF.

This chain connects TRBV6-5 to TRBJ1-2, with TRBD1 as a possible D gene (5 bases). This CDR3 has 14 residues. Trimming took 3 bases from V and 4 from J, leaving 12 bases between them. CDR1 MNHEY and CDR2 SVGAGI come from the germline V gene. The CDR3 protein is CASSYGLGGYGYTF. CDR3 coding DNA: TGTGCCAGCAGTTATGGGTTGGGGGGCTATGGCTACACCTTC.

This clone appeared a single time. V and J are TRBV7-6 and TRBJ2-1; 8 bases are a match to TRBD1. Germline V CDR1 and CDR2: SGHVS, FNYEAQ. After removal of 5 bases from V and 7 bases from J, the junction contained 13 bases not matched to a gene. The CDR3 is made up of 16 amino acids. CDR3 loop: CASSLTPFDRGNEQFF. In nucleotides, the CDR3 is TGTGCCAGCAGCCTGACGCCCTTTGACAGGGGTAATGAGCAGTTCTTC.

As DNA, the CDR3 is TGCAGCGTTGGGGGTACGGGACAGGGGGCCGGTTGGACTGAAGCTTTCTTT. This translates into CSVGGTGQGAGWTEAFF. The chain employs TRBV29-1 and TRBJ1-1, with 12 nucleotides matching TRBD1. The CDR3 runs 17 residues. V shed 4 bases, J shed 5 bases, and the junction held 14 bases outside the gene matches. Germline values: CDR1 SQVTM, CDR2 ANQGSEA.

The rearrangement joins TRBV19 to TRBJ1-2; D is possibly TRBD1 (6 bases). V dropped 4 bases and J dropped 7 bases, with 16 bases sitting between them. Per germline, CDR1 LNHDA and CDR2 SQIVND (reference sequence). This CDR3 region has 14 residues. The CDR3 sequence: CASSTRQVGSGYTF. The CDR3 nucleotides read TGTGCCAGTAGTACCAGACAGGTTGGGTCTGGCTACACCTTC.

This chain connects TRBV18 to TRBJ2-7, with 8 bases that match TRBD1. The CDR3 is 14 amino acids. CDR1 KGHSH and CDR2 LQKENI come from the germline V gene. V shed 3 bases and J 9 bases; nucleotides not matched to a gene: 10. CDR3 in DNA: TGTGCCAGCTCACCGGGGGACAGGCGAGAAGGGCAGTACTTC. It encodes CASSPGDRREGQYF.

On this clone itself: The junction shows a germline mismatch at one end, possibly a read error. This chain uses TRBV15 with TRBJ1-3, with TRBD1 matching 8 bases. CDR3 length equals 14 residues. From germline, CDR1 is LNHNV and CDR2 YYDKDF (reference sequence). The CDR3 DNA follows: TGTGCCACTAGCAGGGGGCTAGCTGGAAACACCATATATTTT. It yields the protein CATSRGLAGNTIYF.

This clone was seen only a few times. This rearrangement joins TRBV5-4 to TRBJ1-1; D may be TRBD1 (6 bases). Per the germline V gene, CDR1 is SGHNT and CDR2 is YYREEE (reference sequence). V lost 2 bases and J lost 10, with 12 bases in between. The CDR3 totals 12 residues. CDR3 protein: CASSLQGRAAFF. In nucleotides, the CDR3 is TGTGCCAGCAGCTTACAGGGAAGGGCAGCTTTCTTT.

V and J are TRBV21-1 and TRBJ2-1; the table gives TRBD2 as D, unverified against the DNA. TRBV21-1 is listed as a pseudogene. This CDR3 spans 17 amino acids. The CDR3 is CASSRNSGSSPYNEQFF. CDR3 bases: TGTGCCAGCAGCAGAAATAGCGGGAGTTCCCCCTACAATGAGCAGTTCTTC.

Only one count was recorded for this clone. The chain couples TRBV15 to TRBJ1-3; 8 nucleotides line up with TRBD1. CDR3 size: 14 residues. Germline V gene data show CDR1 as LNHNV and CDR2 as YYDKDF (reference sequence). Unmatched junction bases numbered 7, after V lost 3 bases and J lost 9 bases. CDR3 DNA: TGTGCCACCAGCAGGACCGGACAGGGTCTCACCATATATTTT. The encoded protein is CATSRTGQGLTIYF.

The chain recombines TRBV24-1 with TRBJ2-1; D may be TRBD2 (6 bases). This CDR3 spans 16 amino acids. Deletions cut 4 bases from V and 7 bases from J, with 19 bases between. Germline CDR1 KGHDR, CDR2 SFDVKD. The CDR3 DNA is TGTGCCACCAGTGACGCCCGCGCCAGTGGAGGGAATGAGCAGTTCTTC. It specifies CATSDARASGGNEQFF.

This chain joins TRBV6-5 and TRBJ1-6, with a weak D call TRBD1 (6 bases). The germline CDR1 and CDR2 sequences are MNHEY and SVGAGI. The CDR3 spans 12 residues. Deletions cut 11 bases from V and 7 bases from J, with 12 bases between. The DNA for the CDR3 is TGTGCCGTAGGGGGGCACAATTCACCCCTCCACTTT. This gives the protein CAVGGHNSPLHF.